This T cell receptor beta chain stems from a study of shared clonotypes between healthy human individuals. General study results and limits: Clonotypes shared by all four donors outscored non-shared clonotypes in generation probability. A few donors held 4.5% to 5% of naive CD4 clonotypes in common.

This CDR3 region has 15 residues. With 0 bases clipped from V and 14 bases from J, the junction kept 12 bases outside the gene matches. CD4+ cells yielded CD45RA+ naive and CD45RA-negative memory subsets. Details on this clone: Its antigen is not identified.

The repertoire was sequenced with immunoSEQ multiplex PCR; TCRdb's copy has only in-frame clones and lacks some. The sample lists millions of clones, 95% seen once, with 0.1% to 0.15% in the top ten. The clonotype originates from a man younger than 35 in good health. What was sequenced was naive CD4+ T cells sorted from blood. Noted subset: CD45RA+ positively selected. The rearrangement links TRBV23-1 to TRBJ2-4, with 8 nucleotides matching TRBD1. TRBV23-1 is filed as an ORF, its function uncertain. The CDR3 sequence is CASSQSRRQGRVEYF. CDR3 DNA: TGCGCCAGCAGTCAATCGCGACGACAGGGGCGGGTTGAGTACTTC.